This TCR beta chain stems from a study of CD8 T cells in ankylosing spondylitis (dated by TCRdb to about 2017). About the study as a whole: The study set out to find disease-linked TCR variants by profiling T cell receptor beta repertoires in ankylosing spondylitis patients and healthy donors. The full study cohort was made up of 25 ankylosing spondylitis patients and 108 healthy donors. Peripheral blood samples were taken, and synovial fluid was additionally collected from ankylosing spondylitis patients. Points the paper makes about the study in general: A CD8+ phenotype was shown by the disease-linked clones, which were found at relatively low frequencies in peripheral blood. A TCR beta motif made up of several highly homologous amino acid variants appeared to be characteristic of blood from ankylosing spondylitis patients. Some TCR beta motif variants had previously been reported in synovial fluid and blood of reactive arthritis patients, which suggested common disease-initiation mechanisms. Significant enrichment of the disease-linked clones was reported in matched synovial fluid samples from ankylosing spondylitis patients.

The germline V gene (reference sequence) supplies CDR1 DFQATT and CDR2 SNEGSKA. The germline V end is reduced by 3 bases and the J end by 7 bases; junction bases left unmatched: 12. CDR3 length: 16 amino acids, cysteine to phenylalanine. The only DNA kept is the CDR3, 48 bases in frame from the first base. Worth noting for this clonotype: Its binding antigen is unknown. No base-level quality is on record; no much larger clone is a single base apart.

The instrument was an Illumina HiSeq 2500. Quantitative 5'-RACE with molecular barcodes was used to prepare TCR beta libraries. Concerning the study's data processing: To identify disease-linked TCR variants, a new computational method was used, one built on a probabilistic model of VDJ rearrangement. The raw public data were reprocessed by TCRdb itself: fastp quality trimming at Q25, MiXCR clonotype calling, in-frame beta chains only. When rows share a CDR3 protein, they turn into one entry using the most common DNA and genes. The V and J calls reflect TCRdb's pipeline rather than the authors' work. The table for this sample lists more than 400,000 distinct CDR3 sequences; less than 6% of them were counted only once. The ten largest clones add up to approximately 3.5% of the sample.

Rearrangement joined TRBV20-1 to TRBJ2-1; a stretch of 10 junction bases matches TRBD2. Sequenced: blood, either unsorted or a sorted T cell fraction (not recorded which). The clonotype was recovered from a male donor with ankylosing spondylitis. The DNA sequence is TGCAGTGCTAGGAGTTGGGACAAGCGGGAGGGGAATGAGCAGTTCTTC. Its protein product is CSARSWDKREGNEQFF.